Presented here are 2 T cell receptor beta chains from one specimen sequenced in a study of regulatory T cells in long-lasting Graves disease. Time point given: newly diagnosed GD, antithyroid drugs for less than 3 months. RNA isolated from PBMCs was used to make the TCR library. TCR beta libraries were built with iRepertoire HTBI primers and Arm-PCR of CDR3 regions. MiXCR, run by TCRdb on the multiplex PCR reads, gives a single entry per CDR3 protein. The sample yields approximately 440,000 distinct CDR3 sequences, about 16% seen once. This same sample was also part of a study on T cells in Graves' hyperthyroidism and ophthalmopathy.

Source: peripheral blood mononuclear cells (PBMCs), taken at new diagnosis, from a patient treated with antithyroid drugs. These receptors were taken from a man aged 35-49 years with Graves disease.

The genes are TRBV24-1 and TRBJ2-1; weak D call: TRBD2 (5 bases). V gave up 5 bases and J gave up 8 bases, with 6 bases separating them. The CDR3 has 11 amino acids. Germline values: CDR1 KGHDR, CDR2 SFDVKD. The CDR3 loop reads CATSGGDEQFF. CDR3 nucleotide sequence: TGTGCCACCAGTGGGGGAGATGAGCAGTTCTTC.

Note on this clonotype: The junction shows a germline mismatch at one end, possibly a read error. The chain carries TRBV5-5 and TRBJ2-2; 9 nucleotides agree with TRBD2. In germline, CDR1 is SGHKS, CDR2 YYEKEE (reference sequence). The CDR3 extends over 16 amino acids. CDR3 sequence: CASSPIGLATTGELFF. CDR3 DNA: TGCGCCAGCAGCCCAATCGGACTAGCGACCACCGGGGAGCTGTTTTTT.